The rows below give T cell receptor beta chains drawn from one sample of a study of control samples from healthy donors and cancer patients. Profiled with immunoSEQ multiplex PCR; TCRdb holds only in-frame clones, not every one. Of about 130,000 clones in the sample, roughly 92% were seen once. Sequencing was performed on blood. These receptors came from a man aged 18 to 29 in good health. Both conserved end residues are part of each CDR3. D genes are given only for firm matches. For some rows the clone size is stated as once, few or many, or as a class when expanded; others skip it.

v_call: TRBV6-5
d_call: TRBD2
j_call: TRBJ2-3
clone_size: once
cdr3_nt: TGTGCCAGCAGCTCGACTAGCGATACGCAGTATTTT
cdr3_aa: CASSSTSDTQYF

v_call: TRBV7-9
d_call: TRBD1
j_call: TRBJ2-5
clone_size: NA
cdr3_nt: TGTGCCAGCAGCTCAGACAGGGGGCGGGAGACCCAGTACTTC
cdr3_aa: CASSSDRGRETQYF

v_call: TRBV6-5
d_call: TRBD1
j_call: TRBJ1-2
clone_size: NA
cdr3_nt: TGTGCCAGCAGCTCCGACAGGGCTTATGGCTACACCTTC
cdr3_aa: CASSSDRAYGYTF

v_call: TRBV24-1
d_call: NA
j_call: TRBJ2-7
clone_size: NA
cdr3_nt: TGTGCCACCAGTGACGGGTTAGGCGAGCAGTACTTC
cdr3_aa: CATSDGLGEQYF

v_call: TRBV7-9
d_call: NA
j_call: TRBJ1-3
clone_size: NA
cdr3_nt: TGTGCCAGCAGCTTAGCGATTGGCTCTGGAAACACCATATATTTT
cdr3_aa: CASSLAIGSGNTIYF

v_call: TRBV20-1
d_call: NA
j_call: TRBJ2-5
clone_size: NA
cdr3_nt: TGCAGCGCTGGCCCTAAGGAGACCCAGTACTTC
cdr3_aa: CSAGPKETQYF

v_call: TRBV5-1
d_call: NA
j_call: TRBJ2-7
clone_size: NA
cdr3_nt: TGCGCCAGCAGCTTAACGGGGGCCTACGAGCAGTACTTC
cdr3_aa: CASSLTGAYEQYF

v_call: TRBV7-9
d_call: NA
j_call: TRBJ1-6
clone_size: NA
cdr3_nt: TGTGCCAGCAGCTTAGGTGAGGGGATCTATAATTCACCCCTCCACTTT
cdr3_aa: CASSLGEGIYNSPLHF

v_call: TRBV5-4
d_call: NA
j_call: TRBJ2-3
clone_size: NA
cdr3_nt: TGTGCCAGCAGCTTGGTTGGCAACACAGATACGCAGTATTTT
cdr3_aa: CASSLVGNTDTQYF

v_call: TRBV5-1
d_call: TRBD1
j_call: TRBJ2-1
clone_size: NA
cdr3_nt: TGCGCCAGCAGCTCCACAGGGGGCATTGAGAATGAGCAGTTCTTC
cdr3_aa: CASSSTGGIENEQFF

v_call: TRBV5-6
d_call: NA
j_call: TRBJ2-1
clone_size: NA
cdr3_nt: TGTGCCAGCAGCTTGGGAGGGAGAGAGCAGTTCTTC
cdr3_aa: CASSLGGREQFF

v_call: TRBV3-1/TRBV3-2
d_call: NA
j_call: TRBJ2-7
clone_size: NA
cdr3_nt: TGTGCCAGCAGCGAAGTGGGCTACGAGCAGTACTTC
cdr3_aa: CASSEVGYEQYF

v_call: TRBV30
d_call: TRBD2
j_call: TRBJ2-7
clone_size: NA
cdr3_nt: TGTGCCTGGAGCCGGGGGGAGGAGCAGTACTTC
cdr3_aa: CAWSRGEEQYF

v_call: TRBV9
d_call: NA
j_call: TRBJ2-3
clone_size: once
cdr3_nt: TGTGCCAGCAGCGGGGACACAGATACGCAGTATTTT
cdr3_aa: CASSGDTDTQYF

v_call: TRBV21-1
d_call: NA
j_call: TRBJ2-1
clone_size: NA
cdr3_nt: TGTGCCAGCAGCCCACCTTGGGACAAACACTCCTACAATGAGCAGTTCTTC
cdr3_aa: CASSPPWDKHSYNEQFF

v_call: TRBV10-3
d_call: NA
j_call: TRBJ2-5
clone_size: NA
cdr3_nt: TGTGCCATCAGTGAGTCCTCGGGTAAAGAGACCCAGTACTTC
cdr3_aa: CAISESSGKETQYF

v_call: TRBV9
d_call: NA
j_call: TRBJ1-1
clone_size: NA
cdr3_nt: TGTGCCAGCAGCGTAGACCCTTCTGCGAACACTGAAGCTTTCTTT
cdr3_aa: CASSVDPSANTEAFF

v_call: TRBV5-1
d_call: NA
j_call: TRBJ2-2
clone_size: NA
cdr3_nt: TGCGCCAGCAGCTTGGTCTATTCACATCCGAACACCGGGGAGCTGTTTTTT
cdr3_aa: CASSLVYSHPNTGELFF

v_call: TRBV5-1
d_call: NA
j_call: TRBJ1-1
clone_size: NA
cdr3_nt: TGCGCCAGCAGCCCTAGGTCGGGTCTGAACACTGAAGCTTTCTTT
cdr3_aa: CASSPRSGLNTEAFF

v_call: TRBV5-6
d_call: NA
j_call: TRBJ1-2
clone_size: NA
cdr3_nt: TGTGCCAGCAGCCCCACCGGGGGGGTTGACACCTTC
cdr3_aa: CASSPTGGVDTF

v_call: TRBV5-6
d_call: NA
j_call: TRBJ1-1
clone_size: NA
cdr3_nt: TGTGCCAGCAGCAGCGGACCGTTGGGAACTGAAGCTTTCTTT
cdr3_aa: CASSSGPLGTEAFF

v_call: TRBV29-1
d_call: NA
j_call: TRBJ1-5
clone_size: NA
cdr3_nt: TGCAGCGGCGGGGGGGGGACTTATAATCAGCCCCAGCATTTT
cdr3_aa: CSGGGGTYNQPQHF

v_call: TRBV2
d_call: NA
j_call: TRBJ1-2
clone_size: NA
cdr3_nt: TGTGCCAGCAGTCTAAGGATTGGGGGCGCGGGTGGCTACACCTTC
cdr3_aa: CASSLRIGGAGGYTF

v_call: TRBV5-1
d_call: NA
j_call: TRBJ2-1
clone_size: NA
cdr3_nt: TGCGCCAGCAGCTTGCTTTCCCGGAATGAGGATGAGCAGTTCTTC
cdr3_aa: CASSLLSRNEDEQFF

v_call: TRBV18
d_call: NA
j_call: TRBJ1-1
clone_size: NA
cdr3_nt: TGTGCCAGCTCACGAGTCTGGACAGTGGGTGGTTCTATTCGGAGGAACACTGAAGCTTTCTTT
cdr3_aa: CASSRVWTVGGSIRRNTEAFF

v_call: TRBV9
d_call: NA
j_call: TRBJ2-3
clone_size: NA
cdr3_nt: TGTGCCAGCAGCGTAGCTTGGTTCACAGATACGCAGTATTTT
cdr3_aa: CASSVAWFTDTQYF

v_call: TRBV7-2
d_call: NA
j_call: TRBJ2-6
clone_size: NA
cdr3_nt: TGTGCCAGCAGCTTAATGGGGTTAGGGGCCAACGTCCTGACTTTC
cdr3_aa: CASSLMGLGANVLTF

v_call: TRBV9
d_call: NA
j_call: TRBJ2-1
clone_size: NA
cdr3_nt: TGTGCCAGCAGCGTAGGAGCGGATTCCTACAATGAGCAGTTCTTC
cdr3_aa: CASSVGADSYNEQFF

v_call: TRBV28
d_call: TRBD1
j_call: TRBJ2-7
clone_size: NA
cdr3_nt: TGTGCCAGCACTCCCCGGGACAGCTCTCTCGAGCAGTACTTC
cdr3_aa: CASTPRDSSLEQYF

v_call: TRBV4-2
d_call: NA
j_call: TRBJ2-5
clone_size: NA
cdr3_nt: TGTGCCAGCAGCCCTGGGGAGACCCAGTACTTC
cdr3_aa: CASSPGETQYF

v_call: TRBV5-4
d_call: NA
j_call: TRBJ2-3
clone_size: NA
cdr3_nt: TGTGCCAGCAGCTTGGGGGGGGCCCAGACAGATACGCAGTATTTT
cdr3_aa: CASSLGGAQTDTQYF

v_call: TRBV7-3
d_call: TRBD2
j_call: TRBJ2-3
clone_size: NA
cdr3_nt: TGTGCCAGCAGCTTACCGCGTGGGGTGACTAGCGGGGGGTACTCAGATACGCAGTATTTT
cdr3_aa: CASSLPRGVTSGGYSDTQYF

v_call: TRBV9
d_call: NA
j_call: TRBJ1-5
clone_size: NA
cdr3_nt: TGTGCCAGCAGCCAGAGGGGGGAGGGCAATCAGCCCCAGCATTTT
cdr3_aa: CASSQRGEGNQPQHF

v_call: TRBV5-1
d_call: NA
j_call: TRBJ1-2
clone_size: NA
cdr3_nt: TGCGCCAGCAGCTTGCCCCGGGGGGCAGGAGGCTACACCTTC
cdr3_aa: CASSLPRGAGGYTF

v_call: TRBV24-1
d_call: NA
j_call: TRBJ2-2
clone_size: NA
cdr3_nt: TGTGCCACCAGTGATAAGGTGAACACCGGGGAGCTGTTTTTT
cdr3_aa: CATSDKVNTGELFF

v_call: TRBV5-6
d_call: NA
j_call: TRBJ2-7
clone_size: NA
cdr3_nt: TGTGCCACCAGCTCTCGGGCTAGAAGCGAGCAGTACTTC
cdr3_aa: CATSSRARSEQYF

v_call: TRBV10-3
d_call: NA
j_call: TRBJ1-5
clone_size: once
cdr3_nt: TGTGCCATCAGCCCAGCAGGGGCCGGGAGCAATCAGCCCCAGCATTTT
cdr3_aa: CAISPAGAGSNQPQHF

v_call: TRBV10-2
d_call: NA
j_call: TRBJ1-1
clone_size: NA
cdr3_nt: TGCGCCAGCAGTGAGGTGGGCAGGGCGAGTACTGAAGCTTTCTTT
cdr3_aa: CASSEVGRASTEAFF

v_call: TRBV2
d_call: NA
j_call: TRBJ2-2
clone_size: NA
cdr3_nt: TGTGCCAGCAATCTTGCGGACGGGTCGACCGGGGAGCTGTTTTTT
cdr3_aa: CASNLADGSTGELFF

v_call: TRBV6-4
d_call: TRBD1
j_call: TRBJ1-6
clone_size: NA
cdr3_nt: TGTGCCAGCGCTCAACAGGGGTTTCTTGATTCACCCCTCCACTTT
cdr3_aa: CASAQQGFLDSPLHF

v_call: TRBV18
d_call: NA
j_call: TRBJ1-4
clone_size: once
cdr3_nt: TGTGCCAGCTCACGCCAACAGGGAGGTCGAGAAAAACTGTTTTTT
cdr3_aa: CASSRQQGGREKLFF

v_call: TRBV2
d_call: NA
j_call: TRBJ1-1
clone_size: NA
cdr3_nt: TGTGCCAGCAGTGGGACAGCGAGGGACACTGAAGCTTTCTTT
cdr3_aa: CASSGTARDTEAFF

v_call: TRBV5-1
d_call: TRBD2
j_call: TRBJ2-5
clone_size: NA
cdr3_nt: TGCGCCAGCAGCTTGGCTACTAGCGGGGCGGAGACCCAGTACTTC
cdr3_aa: CASSLATSGAETQYF